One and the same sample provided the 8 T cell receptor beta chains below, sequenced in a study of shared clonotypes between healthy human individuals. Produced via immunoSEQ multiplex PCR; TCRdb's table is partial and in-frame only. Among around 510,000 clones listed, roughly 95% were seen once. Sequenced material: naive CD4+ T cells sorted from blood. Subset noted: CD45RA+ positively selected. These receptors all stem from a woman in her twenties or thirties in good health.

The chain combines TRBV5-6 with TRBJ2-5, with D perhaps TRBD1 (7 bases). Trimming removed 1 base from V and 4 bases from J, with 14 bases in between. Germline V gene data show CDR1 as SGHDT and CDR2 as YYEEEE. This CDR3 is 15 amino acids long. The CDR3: CASSLSTGTAETQYF. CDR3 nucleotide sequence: TGTGCCAGCAGCTTGTCGACAGGGACTGCAGAGACCCAGTACTTC.

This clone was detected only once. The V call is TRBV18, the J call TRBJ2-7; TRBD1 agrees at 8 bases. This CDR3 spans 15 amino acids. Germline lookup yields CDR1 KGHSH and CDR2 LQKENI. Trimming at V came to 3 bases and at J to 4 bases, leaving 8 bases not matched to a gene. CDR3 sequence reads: CASSPPGRGQYEQYF. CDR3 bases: TGTGCCAGCTCACCCCCGGGCAGGGGGCAATACGAGCAGTACTTC.

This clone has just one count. CDR3 residues: CASKLGFSGNTIYF. The CDR3 DNA reads as TGTGCCAGCAAGCTGGGGTTCTCTGGAAACACCATATATTTT. J is TRBJ1-3 and V is TRBV11-2; no reliable D call. CDR1 SGHAT and CDR2 FQNNGV come from the germline V gene. The CDR3 is made up of 14 amino acids. The V and J ends lost 7 bases and 0 bases respectively, with 10 bases between them.

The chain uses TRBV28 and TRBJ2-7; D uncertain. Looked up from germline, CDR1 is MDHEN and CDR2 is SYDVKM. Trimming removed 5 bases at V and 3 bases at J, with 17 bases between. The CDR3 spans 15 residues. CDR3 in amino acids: CASSNGRGTYYEQYF. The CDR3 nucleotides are TGTGCCAGCAGTAATGGTCGTGGAACCTACTACGAGCAGTACTTC.

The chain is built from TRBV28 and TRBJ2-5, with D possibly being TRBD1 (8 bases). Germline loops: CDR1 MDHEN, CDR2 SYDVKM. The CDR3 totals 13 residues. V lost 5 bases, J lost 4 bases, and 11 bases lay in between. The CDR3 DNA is TGTGCCAGCAGTACAGGGGGGGGAGAGACCCAGTACTTC. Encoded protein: CASSTGGGETQYF.

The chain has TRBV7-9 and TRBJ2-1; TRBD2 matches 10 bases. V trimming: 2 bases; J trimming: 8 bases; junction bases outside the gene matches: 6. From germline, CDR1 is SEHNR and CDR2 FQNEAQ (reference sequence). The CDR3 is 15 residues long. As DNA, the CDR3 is TGTGCCAGCAGCTTACTAGCGGGAGCTACCGATGAGCAGTTCTTC. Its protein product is CASSLLAGATDEQFF.

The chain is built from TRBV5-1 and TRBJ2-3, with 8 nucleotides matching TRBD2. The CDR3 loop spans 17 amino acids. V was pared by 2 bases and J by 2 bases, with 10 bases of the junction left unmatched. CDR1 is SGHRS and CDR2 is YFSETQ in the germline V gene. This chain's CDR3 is CASSFLTSGSNTDTQYF. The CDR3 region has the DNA TGCGCCAGCAGCTTCCTAACTAGCGGAAGTAACACAGATACGCAGTATTTT.

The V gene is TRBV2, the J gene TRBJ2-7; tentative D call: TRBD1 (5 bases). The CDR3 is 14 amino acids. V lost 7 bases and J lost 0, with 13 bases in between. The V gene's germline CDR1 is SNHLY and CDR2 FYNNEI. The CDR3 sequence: CASILDTYSYEQYF. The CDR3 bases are TGTGCCAGCATCCTGGACACTTACTCCTACGAGCAGTACTTC.